This T cell receptor beta chain is drawn from a study of CD8 T cells in ankylosing spondylitis. This clonotype appeared a few times. The antigen is not known. By quantitative 5'-RACE with molecular barcodes, the TCR beta libraries were made. From the 5' RACE reads, TCRdb called clonotypes with MiXCR, one entry per CDR3 protein. The sample has around 480,000 distinct CDR3 sequences, over 15% seen once. Study-level results: For ankylosing spondylitis blood, a TCR beta motif of fewer than 10 highly homologous variants appeared characteristic. There were earlier reports of some motif variants in reactive arthritis synovial fluid and blood.

CDR3 size: 18 residues. V shed 4 bases and J 4 bases; nucleotides not matched to a gene: 8. Germline V gives CDR1 LGHNA, CDR2 YNFKEQ. The gene calls are TRBV4-2 and TRBJ2-2; TRBD2 agrees at 14 bases. This receptor was identified in a male donor with ankylosing spondylitis. Sequences were obtained from blood, either unsorted or a sorted T cell fraction (not recorded which). The chain's CDR3 is CASSPRTSGRFATGELFF. The CDR3 bases are TGTGCCAGCAGCCCCCGGACTAGCGGGAGGTTCGCCACCGGGGAGCTGTTTTTT.